Shown below are 10 T cell receptor beta chains from a single sample sequenced in a study of post-analysis software for immune sequencing data. Study-level findings and limits: The five TRBV segments detected at higher frequency in patients than in controls included TRBV5-6, TRBV5-1 and TRBV20-1.

Their specific antigens are unknown. The authors incorporated unique molecular identifiers into the TCR beta cDNA libraries. Using its own MiXCR run on the PCR reads, TCRdb lists one record per CDR3 protein. The data hold roughly 400,000 distinct CDR3 sequences, with about 39% observed a single time. Source material: blood. The receptors stem from a girl aged 2 to 10 with multiple sclerosis.

This clonotype was recorded once. The chain combines TRBV20-1 with TRBJ2-1; the match to TRBD1 covers 8 bases. Germline V gene lookup returns CDR1 DFQATT and CDR2 SNEGSKA (reference sequence). The CDR3 length is 15 residues. V dropped 5 bases and J dropped 4; count of bases not matched to a gene: 10. The CDR3 loop is CSAQTQGVPYNEQFF. As DNA, the CDR3 is TGCAGTGCTCAGACACAGGGGGTACCTTACAATGAGCAGTTCTTC.

This clonotype was recorded a few times. This chain uses TRBV7-6 with TRBJ2-4, with 8 positions matching TRBD2. Per germline, CDR1 SGHVS and CDR2 FNYEAQ. Trimming removed 5 bases from V and 0 bases from J; junction bases left unmatched: 6. This CDR3 has 16 amino acids. The CDR3, as DNA: TGTGCCAGCAGCCCGCTAGCGGGTCTAGCCAAAAACATTCAGTACTTC. Its protein product is CASSPLAGLAKNIQYF.

This clonotype was found a few times. This chain connects TRBV20-1 to TRBJ2-1; D may match TRBD1 or TRBD2 (5 bases each). The germline V gene has CDR1 DFQATT and CDR2 SNEGSKA (reference sequence). CDR3 size: 16 residues. Deletions cut 3 bases from V and 4 bases from J, with 19 bases between. The CDR3 region has the DNA TGCAGTGCTAGCCCTAACGAGGGGAATACGTACAATGAGCAGTTCTTC. Its protein is CSASPNEGNTYNEQFF.

The V and J genes are TRBV29-1 and TRBJ2-7, with D perhaps assigned TRBD1 or TRBD2 (5 bases each). V was clipped by 4 bases and J by 2 bases, with 21 bases between them. The CDR3 consists of 16 residues. Germline V gives CDR1 SQVTM, CDR2 ANQGSEA. The CDR3: CSVVEHLRTGPYEQYF. The CDR3, as DNA: TGCAGCGTTGTAGAACACTTAAGGACGGGGCCCTACGAGCAGTACTTC.

The chain couples TRBV18 to TRBJ2-7; no definite D call. Trimming left V 3 bases short and J 6 bases short, with 9 bases between. Germline V gene sequence: CDR1 KGHSH, CDR2 LQKENI. The length of the CDR3 is 12 residues. The CDR3 bases are TGTGCCAGCTCACCGCGGCGGACCGAGCAGTACTTC. This codes for CASSPRRTEQYF.

The chain combines TRBV3-1 with TRBJ1-6; D gene ambiguous. V was pared by 1 base and J by 5 bases, with 9 bases between. CDR1 and CDR2 (germline): LGHDT, YNNKEL (reference sequence). This CDR3 has 15 amino acids. This CDR3 reads CASSQGRRNNSPLHF. As DNA, the CDR3 is TGTGCCAGCAGCCAAGGACGCAGAAATAATTCACCCCTCCACTTT.

The CDR3 coding sequence is TGTGCCAGCAGCTTCCGCAGGGCGGGTTGGTACACTGAAGCTTTCTTT. Translation gives CASSFRRAGWYTEAFF. The rearrangement joins TRBV5-5 to TRBJ1-1, with D possibly being TRBD1 (5 bases). Germline CDR1 and CDR2: SGHKS and YYEKEE (reference sequence). The CDR3 sequence is 16 residues long. V was shortened by 2 bases and J by 3 bases, with 17 bases between the two germline ends.

This chain uses TRBV9 with TRBJ1-6; D not resolved. The V end lost 0 bases, the J end lost 8 bases, and 9 bases lay between the germline ends. The germline gives CDR1 SGDLS, CDR2 YYNGEE. The CDR3 is 14 residues long. DNA of the CDR3: TGTGCCAGCAGCGTAGAATGGCAAGATTCACCCCTCCACTTT. It codes for CASSVEWQDSPLHF.

The chain uses TRBV12-3 or TRBV12-4 and TRBJ2-1; tentatively, D is TRBD2 (5 bases). This CDR3 comprises 16 residues. V shed 4 bases and J shed 3 bases, with 16 bases lying between them. The CDR3 loop reads CASSSFGNTNYNEQFF. CDR3 bases: TGTGCCAGCAGTTCGTTCGGGAACACCAACTACAATGAGCAGTTCTTC.

The chain is built from TRBV20-1 and TRBJ2-3, with 8 bases lining up with TRBD2. V lost 5 bases to trimming and J lost 5 bases; unmatched junction nucleotides: 9. This CDR3 spans 14 amino acids. Looked up from germline, CDR1 is DFQATT and CDR2 is SNEGSKA (reference sequence). CDR3 nucleotides: TGCAGTGCTCGATTAGCGGGGCGCGAAGATACGCAGTATTTT. This translates into CSARLAGREDTQYF.